The rows below give T cell receptor beta chains drawn from one sample of a study of identical twins. A single record per CDR3 protein comes from TCRdb applying MiXCR to the 5' RACE reads. Of roughly 720,000 distinct CDR3 sequences in the sample, around a sixth were seen once. The sample was also reused in another study, on T cells expressing NK-cell markers.

Material: PBMCs. The origin of the receptors is a woman aged 18-29 years in good health. Both conserved end residues are part of each CDR3. A D gene is named only where the DNA matches it firmly. Expanded clones are given a class, and other clones once, few, many or no size at all.

CDR3: CASSLSGGETQYF
DNA: TGTGCCAGCAGCTTATCAGGGGGCGAGACCCAGTACTTC
size: many
J: TRBJ2-5
D: TRBD1
V: TRBV5-1

CDR3: CASSRGQHNSPLHF
DNA: TGTGCCAGCAGCCGGGGACAGCATAATTCACCCCTCCACTTT
size: few
J: TRBJ1-6
D: TRBD1
V: TRBV3-1

CDR3: CASSPTGVALEQYF
DNA: TGTGCCAGCAGCCCCACAGGAGTAGCTCTCGAGCAGTACTTC
size: -
J: TRBJ2-7
D: -
V: TRBV7-2

CDR3: CASSLRGEKLFF
DNA: TGTGCCAGCAGTTTAAGGGGGGAAAAACTGTTTTTT
size: many
J: TRBJ1-4
D: -
V: TRBV12-3/TRBV12-4

CDR3: CASSSLAGAVYEQYF
DNA: TGTGCCAGCAGCTCCCTAGCGGGAGCGGTCTACGAGCAGTACTTC
size: many
J: TRBJ2-7
D: TRBD2
V: TRBV7-9

CDR3: CSVGTGANSNQPQHF
DNA: TGCAGCGTTGGAACAGGGGCGAATAGCAATCAGCCCCAGCATTTT
size: -
J: TRBJ1-5
D: TRBD1
V: TRBV29-1

CDR3: CASSRRIGTGELFF
DNA: TGTGCCAGCAGTAGACGGATCGGCACCGGGGAGCTGTTTTTT
size: few
J: TRBJ2-2
D: -
V: TRBV7-2

CDR3: CAAGQSSTDTQYF
DNA: TGTGCCGCCGGACAGTCTAGCACAGATACGCAGTATTTT
size: -
J: TRBJ2-3
D: -
V: TRBV6-1

CDR3: CASSLNRGYEQYF
DNA: TGCGCCAGCAGCTTGAACAGGGGATACGAGCAGTACTTC
size: many
J: TRBJ2-7
D: TRBD1
V: TRBV5-1

CDR3: CASSYSTNYYEQYF
DNA: TGTGCCAGCAGTTACTCGACAAACTACTACGAGCAGTACTTC
size: -
J: TRBJ2-7
D: -
V: TRBV6-5

CDR3: CASSGPNRAGEQFF
DNA: TGCGCCAGCAGTGGCCCTAATAGAGCTGGTGAGCAGTTCTTC
size: -
J: TRBJ2-1
D: -
V: TRBV5-1

CDR3: CASRALVVAGPRRDEQFF
DNA: TGCGCCAGCAGGGCCCTCGTGGTAGCGGGACCCCGCCGGGATGAGCAGTTCTTC
size: -
J: TRBJ2-1
D: TRBD2
V: TRBV10-1

CDR3: CAISDVNAGTNLGGYTF
DNA: TGTGCCATCAGTGACGTCAACGCCGGGACGAACTTGGGGGGCTACACCTTC
size: few
J: TRBJ1-2
D: -
V: TRBV10-3

CDR3: CASSLSRSLARKTDTQYF
DNA: TGTGCCAGCAGCCTTAGCCGATCACTAGCGAGAAAAACAGATACGCAGTATTTT
size: once
J: TRBJ2-3
D: TRBD2
V: TRBV7-2

CDR3: CATSDSGGSGDTQYF
DNA: TGTGCCACCAGTGATTCGGGAGGCTCAGGTGATACGCAGTATTTT
size: -
J: TRBJ2-3
D: TRBD2
V: TRBV24-1

CDR3: CAISPAPSSYEQYF
DNA: TGTGCCATCAGTCCCGCTCCGAGCTCCTACGAGCAGTACTTC
size: -
J: TRBJ2-7
D: -
V: TRBV10-3

CDR3: CASSLQGQGPFIF
DNA: TGTGCCAGCAGCCTACAGGGACAGGGCCCTTTTATCTTC
size: many
J: TRBJ1-2
D: TRBD1
V: TRBV12-3/TRBV12-4